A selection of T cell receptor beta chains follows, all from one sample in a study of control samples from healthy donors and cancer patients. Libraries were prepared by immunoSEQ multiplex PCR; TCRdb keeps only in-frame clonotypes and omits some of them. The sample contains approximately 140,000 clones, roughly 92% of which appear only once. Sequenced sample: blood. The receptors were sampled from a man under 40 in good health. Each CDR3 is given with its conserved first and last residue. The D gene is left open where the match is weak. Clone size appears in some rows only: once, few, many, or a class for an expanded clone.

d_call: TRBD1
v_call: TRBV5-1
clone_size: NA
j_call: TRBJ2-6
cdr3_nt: TGCGCCAGCAGCCCACAGGGGTCCGGGGCCAACGTCCTGACTTTC
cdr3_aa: CASSPQGSGANVLTF

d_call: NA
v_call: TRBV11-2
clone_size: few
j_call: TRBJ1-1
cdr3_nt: TGTGCCAGCAGCTTACGGCACGGGTCCTTGAACACTGAAGCTTTCTTT
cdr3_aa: CASSLRHGSLNTEAFF

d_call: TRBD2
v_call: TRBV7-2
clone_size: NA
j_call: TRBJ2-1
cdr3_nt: TGTGCCAGCAGCTTAGACACTAGCGGGAGGGCTATCAATGAGCAGTTCTTC
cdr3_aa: CASSLDTSGRAINEQFF

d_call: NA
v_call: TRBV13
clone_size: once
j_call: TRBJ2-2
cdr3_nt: TGTGCCAGCAGCTTATCCACTTTTAACACCGGGGAGCTGTTTTTT
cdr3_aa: CASSLSTFNTGELFF

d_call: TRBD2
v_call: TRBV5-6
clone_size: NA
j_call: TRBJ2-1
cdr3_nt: TGTGCCAGCAGCTACCGACTAGCGGGACTATCCTACAATGAGCAGTTCTTC
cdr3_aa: CASSYRLAGLSYNEQFF

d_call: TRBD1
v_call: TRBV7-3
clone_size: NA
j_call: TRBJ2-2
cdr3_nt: TGTGCCAGCAGCCCGGGGACAGGGTATACCGGGGAGCTGTTTTTT
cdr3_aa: CASSPGTGYTGELFF

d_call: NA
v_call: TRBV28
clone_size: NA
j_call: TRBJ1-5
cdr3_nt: TGTGCCAGCAGACGTGTCAACAATCAGCCCCAGCATTTT
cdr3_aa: CASRRVNNQPQHF

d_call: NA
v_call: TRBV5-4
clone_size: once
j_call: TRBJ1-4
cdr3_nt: TGTGCCAGCAGCTTGGCCTTCGGGGAGCCCGGTGAAAAACTGTTTTTT
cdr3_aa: CASSLAFGEPGEKLFF

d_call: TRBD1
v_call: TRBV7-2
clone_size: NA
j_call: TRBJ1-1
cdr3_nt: TGTGCCAGCAGCACCGGGACAGACACTGAAGCTTTCTTT
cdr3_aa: CASSTGTDTEAFF

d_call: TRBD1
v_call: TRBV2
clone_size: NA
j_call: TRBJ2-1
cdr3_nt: TGTGCCAGCAGGGGACAGTCTAGCTCCTACAATGAGCAGTTCTTC
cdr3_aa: CASRGQSSSYNEQFF

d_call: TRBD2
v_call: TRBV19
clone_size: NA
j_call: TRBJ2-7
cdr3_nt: TGTGCCAGTAGTATTCGGGAGGGGATGGATGACGAGCAGTACTTC
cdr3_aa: CASSIREGMDDEQYF

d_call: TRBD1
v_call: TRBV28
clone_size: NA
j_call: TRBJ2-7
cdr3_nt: TGTGCCAGCGTCCCCTGGGGGCAGGGGGCTAACTACGAGCAGTACTTC
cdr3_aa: CASVPWGQGANYEQYF

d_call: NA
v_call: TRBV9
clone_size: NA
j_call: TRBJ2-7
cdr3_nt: TGTGCCAGCAGCCGCGACCTAACGAACTACGAGCAGTACTTC
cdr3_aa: CASSRDLTNYEQYF

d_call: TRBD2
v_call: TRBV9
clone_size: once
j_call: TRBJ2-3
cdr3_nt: TGTGCCAGCAGCGTAGTTAGCGGGGGGGGGCCAGATACGCAGTATTTT
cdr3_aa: CASSVVSGGGPDTQYF

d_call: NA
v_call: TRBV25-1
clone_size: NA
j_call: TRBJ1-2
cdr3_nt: TGTGCCAGCAGCCTGGGGCAGAACTATGGCTACACCTTC
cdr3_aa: CASSLGQNYGYTF

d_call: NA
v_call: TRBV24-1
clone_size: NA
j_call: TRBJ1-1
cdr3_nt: TGTGCCACCAGTCATCACTCTGAAGCTTTCTTT
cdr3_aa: CATSHHSEAFF

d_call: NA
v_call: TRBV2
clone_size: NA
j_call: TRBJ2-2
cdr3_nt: TGTGCCAGCAGTATGGATGCGGGGGAGCTGTTTTTT
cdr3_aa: CASSMDAGELFF

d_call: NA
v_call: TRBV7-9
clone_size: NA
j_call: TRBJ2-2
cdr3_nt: TGTGCCAGCAGCTTTTCCGGGTCATTGTTCGCGAACACCGGGGAGCTGTTTTTT
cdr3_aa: CASSFSGSLFANTGELFF

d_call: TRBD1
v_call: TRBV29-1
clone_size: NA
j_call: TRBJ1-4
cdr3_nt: TGCAGCGTTGAATTACCGGGACAGGGAGATGAAAAACTGTTTTTT
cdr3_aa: CSVELPGQGDEKLFF

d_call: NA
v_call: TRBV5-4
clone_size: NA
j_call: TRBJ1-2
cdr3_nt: TGTGCCAGCAGCCCGAAATGGACGGAAGGCTACACCTTC
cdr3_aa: CASSPKWTEGYTF

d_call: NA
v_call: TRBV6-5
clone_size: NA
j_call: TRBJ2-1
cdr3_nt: TGTGCCAGCCAAACTAGTGATAGGTATGAGCAGTTCTTC
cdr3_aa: CASQTSDRYEQFF

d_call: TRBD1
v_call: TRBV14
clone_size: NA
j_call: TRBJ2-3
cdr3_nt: TGTGCCAGCAGCAAAACAGGGGGCCTAAGCACAGATACGCAGTATTTT
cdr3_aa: CASSKTGGLSTDTQYF

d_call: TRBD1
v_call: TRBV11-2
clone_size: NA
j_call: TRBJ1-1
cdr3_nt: TGTGCCAGCAGCATGGGACAGGCTGGTGCTGAAGCTTTCTTT
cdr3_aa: CASSMGQAGAEAFF

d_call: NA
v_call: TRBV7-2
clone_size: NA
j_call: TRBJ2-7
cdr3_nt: TGTGCCAGCAGCTTAGATCTATGGACGGACGAGCAGTACTTC
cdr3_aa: CASSLDLWTDEQYF

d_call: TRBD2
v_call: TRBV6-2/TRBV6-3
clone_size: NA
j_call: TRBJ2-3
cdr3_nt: TGTGCCAGCAGTACTAGCGGGAGCACAGATACGCAGTATTTT
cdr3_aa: CASSTSGSTDTQYF

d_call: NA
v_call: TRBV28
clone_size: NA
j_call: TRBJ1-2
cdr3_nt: TGTGCCAGCAGTTTAATAGGGGATGGCTACACCTTC
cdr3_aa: CASSLIGDGYTF

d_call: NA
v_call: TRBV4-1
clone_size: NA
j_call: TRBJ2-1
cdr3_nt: TGCGCCAGCAGCCAAGATTCACCTAGCTACAATGAGCAGTTCTTC
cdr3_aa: CASSQDSPSYNEQFF

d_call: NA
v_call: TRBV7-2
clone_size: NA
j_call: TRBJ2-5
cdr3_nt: TGTGCCAGCAGCTTACGCGGAGAGACCCAGTACTTC
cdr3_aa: CASSLRGETQYF

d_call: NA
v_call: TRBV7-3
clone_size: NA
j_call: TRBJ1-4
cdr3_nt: TGTGCCAGCAGCTTAAGGCAGGGGAGTAATGAAAAACTGTTTTTT
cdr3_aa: CASSLRQGSNEKLFF

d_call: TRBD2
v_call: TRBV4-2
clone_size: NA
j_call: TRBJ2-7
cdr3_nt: TGTGCCAGCAGCTTTAACCTAGGGACTAGCGGGTACGAGCAGTACTTC
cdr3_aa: CASSFNLGTSGYEQYF

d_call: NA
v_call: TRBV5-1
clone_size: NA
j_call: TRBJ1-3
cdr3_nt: TGCGCCAGCAGCCGGGATTCCTCCTCTGGAAACACCATATATTTT
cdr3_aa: CASSRDSSSGNTIYF

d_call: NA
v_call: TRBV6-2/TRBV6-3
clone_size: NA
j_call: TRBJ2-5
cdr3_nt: TGTGCCAGCAGTTTCAACCGGGTAGAGACCCAGTACTTC
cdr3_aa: CASSFNRVETQYF

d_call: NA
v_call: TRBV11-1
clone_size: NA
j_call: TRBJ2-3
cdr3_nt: TGTGCCAGCAGGTCTGGGGCCGCAGATACGCAGTATTTT
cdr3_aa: CASRSGAADTQYF

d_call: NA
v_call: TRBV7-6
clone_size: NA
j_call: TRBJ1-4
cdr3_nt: TGTGCCAGCAGCTTAGCGCCGGGCTCCAATGAAAAACTGTTTTTT
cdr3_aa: CASSLAPGSNEKLFF

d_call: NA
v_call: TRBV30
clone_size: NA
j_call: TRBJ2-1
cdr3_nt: TGTGCCTGGAGTGTGGGCGGGCTGCGCGATGAGCAGTTCTTC
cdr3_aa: CAWSVGGLRDEQFF

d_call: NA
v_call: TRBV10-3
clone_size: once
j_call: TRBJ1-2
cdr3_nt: TGTGCCATCTCGGAACAGAGCTCGACGGTCCACTATGGCTACGCCTTC
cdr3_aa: CAISEQSSTVHYGYAF

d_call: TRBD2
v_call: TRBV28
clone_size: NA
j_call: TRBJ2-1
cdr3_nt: TGTGCCAGCAAAGAACAAGCGGGAGGGACTTTGGAGCAGTTCTTC
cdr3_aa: CASKEQAGGTLEQFF

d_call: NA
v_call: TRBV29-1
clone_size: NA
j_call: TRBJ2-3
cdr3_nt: TGCAGCGTTGAAGATCCGGAGCAACCGGGTAGCACAGATACGCAGTATTTT
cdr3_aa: CSVEDPEQPGSTDTQYF

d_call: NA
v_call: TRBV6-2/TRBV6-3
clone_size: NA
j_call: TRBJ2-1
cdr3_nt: TGTGCCAGCAGTTACCTTCCGGACCATCACTCCTACAATGAGCAGTTCTTC
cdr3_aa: CASSYLPDHHSYNEQFF

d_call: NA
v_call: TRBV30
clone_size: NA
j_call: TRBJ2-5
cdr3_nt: TGTGCCTGGAGTGTAGGCGGTAGCTACGGGACCCAGTACTTC
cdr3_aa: CAWSVGGSYGTQYF

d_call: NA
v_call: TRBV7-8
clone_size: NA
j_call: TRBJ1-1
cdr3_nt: TGTGCCAGCAGCACGGGTAAGAACACTGAAGCTTTCTTT
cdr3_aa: CASSTGKNTEAFF